What follows are 17 T cell receptor beta chains derived from one specimen sequenced in a study of T cell changes during pregnancy in multiple sclerosis. Assay: immunoSEQ multiplex PCR; the TCRdb copy retains only in-frame clones and omits some. Of about 75,000 clones listed, around 92% are singletons. This specimen consisted of peripheral blood, obtained in the first trimester of pregnancy. These receptor sequences come from a female donor in good health, enrolled as a control in a pregnancy study.

The V call is TRBV7-8, the J call TRBJ2-3; weak D call: TRBD2 (7 bases). The CDR3 runs to 15 residues. Germline V gives CDR1 SGHVS, CDR2 FQNEAQ. V was cut by 5 bases and J by 6 bases, with 18 bases left in between. Here the CDR3 DNA reads TGTGCCAGCAGCCCCGCGGGGGCCGTCGGGGATACGCAGTATTTT. Translating gives CASSPAGAVGDTQYF.

The chain has TRBV4-2 and TRBJ2-2; 7 bases match TRBD1. Germline loops: CDR1 LGHNA, CDR2 YNFKEQ. This CDR3 spans 16 amino acids. The ends lost 1 base at V and 4 bases at J; junction bases unmatched: 6. The CDR3 protein is CASSQAKGAGTGELFF. For the CDR3, the DNA is TGTGCCAGCAGCCAAGCTAAGGGGGCGGGCACCGGGGAGCTGTTTTTT.

This chain connects TRBV29-1 to TRBJ2-2; D is uncertain. V lost 4 bases and J lost 3, with 3 bases in between. The CDR3 runs to 11 residues. Germline loops: CDR1 SQVTM, CDR2 ANQGSEA. Here the CDR3 DNA reads TGCAGCGTTGGAGACACCGGGGAGCTGTTTTTT. Protein: CSVGDTGELFF.

The chain uses TRBV7-2 and TRBJ2-1; 7 bases are a match to TRBD2. Germline CDR1 is SGHTA and CDR2 is FQGNSA. V lost 6 bases to trimming and J lost 4 bases; unmatched junction nucleotides: 9. There are 15 residues in the CDR3. The CDR3 sequence is CASSSRGLPYNEQFF. The CDR3, as DNA: TGTGCCAGCAGTTCGCGGGGACTACCGTACAATGAGCAGTTCTTC.

The V gene is TRBV15, the J gene TRBJ1-2; tentative D call: TRBD1 (6 bases). The germline V gene encodes CDR1 LNHNV and CDR2 YYDKDF (reference sequence). V lost 3 bases, J lost 4 bases, and 12 bases lay in between. The CDR3 extends over 14 amino acids. CDR3 DNA sequence: TGTGCCACCAGCAGGGGGGCAGGGTCCTATGGCTACACCTTC. This gives the protein CATSRGAGSYGYTF.

V gene TRBV6-6 combines with J gene TRBJ2-7; 9 bases line up with TRBD1. CDR1 MNHNY and CDR2 SVGAGI come from the germline V gene (reference sequence). The length of the CDR3 is 14 residues. J gave up 1 base and V 6 bases, and 4 bases lay outside the gene matches. The CDR3 bases are TGTGCCAGCAGACAGGGGGCGCGTTCCTACGAGCAGTACTTC. Protein product: CASRQGARSYEQYF.

The count of this clone is one. V usage is TRBV5-1 and J usage is TRBJ2-1, with D perhaps TRBD2 (7 bases). CDR1 and CDR2 from the germline V gene are SGHRS and YFSETQ. V lost 1 base, J lost 0 bases, and 8 bases lay in between. CDR3 length equals 15 residues. CDR3 DNA sequence: TGCGCCAGCAGCTTGCGGGGGGCCTCCTACAATGAGCAGTTCTTC. The encoded protein is CASSLRGASYNEQFF. Full variable domain (rest looked up from reference TRBV5-1 and TRBJ2-1): KAGVTQTPRYLIKTRGQQVTLSCSPISGHRSVSWYQQTPGQGLQFLFEYFSETQRNKGNFPGRFSGRQFSNSRSEMNVSTLELGDSALYLCASSLRGASYNEQFFGPGTRLTVL.

This clone was seen more than once but under ten times. V usage is TRBV7-8 and J usage is TRBJ2-5, with no clear D. Germline CDR1 is SGHVS and CDR2 is FQNEAQ. V shed 1 base and J shed 4 bases, with 7 bases lying between them. This CDR3 is built from 13 residues. CDR3 in DNA: TGTGCCAGCAGCTTAGGGTTAGCAGAGACCCAGTACTTC. Its protein product is CASSLGLAETQYF.

This chain uses TRBV18 with TRBJ2-2; D is uncertain. V shed 2 bases and J shed 4 bases, with 20 bases lying between them. This CDR3 spans 18 amino acids. The germline gives CDR1 KGHSH, CDR2 LQKENI. In nucleotides, the CDR3 is TGTGCCAGCTCACCATTAGGCGGAGTCCGGAGAAGCACCGGGGAGCTGTTTTTT. Translation: CASSPLGGVRRSTGELFF.

This clone was counted only a few times. The CDR3 nucleotides are TGTGCCAGCTATACCGGACAGTTCAATTCACCCCTCCACTTT. Residues: CASYTGQFNSPLHF. V gene TRBV6-5 combines with J gene TRBJ1-6; D possibly corresponds to TRBD1 (6 bases). The CDR3 contains 14 residues. CDR1 and CDR2 (germline): MNHEY, SVGAGI. Trimming removed 8 bases at V and 7 bases at J, with 15 bases between.

A few counts support this clone. The rearrangement joins TRBV2 to TRBJ2-2; TRBD2 might be the D (5 bases). CDR3 length equals 14 residues. Germline V lookup: CDR1 SNHLY, CDR2 FYNNEI. V gave up 6 bases and J gave up 2 bases, with 10 bases separating them. This CDR3 is CASRSGYNTGELFF. CDR3 in DNA: TGTGCCAGCAGATCGGGGTATAACACCGGGGAGCTGTTTTTT.

This rearrangement joins TRBV28 to TRBJ2-7, with a weak D call TRBD1 (6 bases). Germline lookup yields CDR1 MDHEN and CDR2 SYDVKM. V dropped 6 bases and J dropped 2 bases, with 14 bases sitting between them. This CDR3 is built from 14 residues. The CDR3 spells CASRPGDPTYEQYF. DNA of the CDR3: TGTGCCAGCAGGCCAGGGGACCCTACCTACGAGCAGTACTTC.

J is TRBJ2-7 and V is TRBV10-3; 9 bases agree with TRBD2. The CDR3 loop spans 16 amino acids. Germline-derived CDR1 and CDR2 are ENHRY and SYGVKD. V lost 4 bases, J lost 5 bases, and 12 bases stayed unmatched. The CDR3 protein is CAISVRSGGPAHEQYF. The CDR3 region has the DNA TGTGCCATCAGTGTGCGAAGCGGGGGGCCAGCCCACGAGCAGTACTTC.

The rearrangement joins TRBV14 to TRBJ2-5; 14 nucleotides align to TRBD2. CDR1 and CDR2 from the germline V gene are SGHDN and FVKESK. The CDR3 runs 17 residues. The J segment lost 4 bases and the V segment lost 1 base, leaving 5 bases of the junction unmatched. For the CDR3, the DNA is TGTGCCAGCAGCCAAGGACTAGCGGGAGGGCGGGGAGAGACCCAGTACTTC. Its protein product is CASSQGLAGGRGETQYF.

The chain has TRBV5-4 and TRBJ2-1, with 10 bases lining up with TRBD2. The germline V gene encodes CDR1 SGHNT and CDR2 YYREEE (reference sequence). CDR3 length equals 14 residues. V shed 2 bases and J 9 bases; nucleotides not matched to a gene: 5. CDR3 DNA sequence: TGTGCCAGCAGCTTCGTAGCGGGAGGCGGTGAGCAGTTCTTC. Amino acids: CASSFVAGGGEQFF.

This sequence joins TRBV4-3 and TRBJ2-4, with D unresolved. The CDR3 is 16 amino acids. V was shortened by 1 base and J by 0 bases, with 10 bases between the two germline ends. Germline V CDR1 and CDR2: LGHNA, YSLEER. In DNA, the CDR3 is TGCGCCAGCAGCCAAGGTGGGTCGGGAGCCAAAAACATTCAGTACTTC. It specifies CASSQGGSGAKNIQYF.

The chain couples TRBV6-1 to TRBJ1-2; D remains ambiguous. CDR1 and CDR2 from the germline V gene are MNHNS and SASEGT. The germline V and J ends were trimmed by 3 bases and 2 bases, with 10 bases remaining between them. The length of the CDR3 is 14 residues. The CDR3 here is CASSDIGSNYGYTF. CDR3 sequence (DNA): TGTGCCAGCAGTGATATAGGGAGCAACTATGGCTACACCTTC.